The rows below give T cell receptor beta chains drawn from one sample of a study of shared clonotypes between healthy human individuals. The assay was immunoSEQ multiplex PCR, and TCRdb's table has in-frame clones only and misses some. Found here are millions of clones, 85% to 95% of them singletons; the top ten hold more than 1.5%. Sequences were obtained from naive CD8+ T cells from PBMCs. The receptors come from a man between 18 and 35 years old in good health. Some clones in this sample may be carry-over from other donors' samples. Each CDR3 is given with its conserved first and last residue. A D gene is named only where the DNA matches it firmly. Some rows have no size entry. The others give once, few or many, or a class for an expanded clone.

>TRBV7-9|TRBJ2-7|-|-
TGTGCCAGCAGCCCAAGCAGGGTGGGGTCCTACGAGCAGTACTTC
CASSPSRVGSYEQYF
>TRBV4-3|TRBJ2-7|-|-
TGCGCCAGCAGCCGCGGGACAGATTCCTACGAGCAGTACTTC
CASSRGTDSYEQYF
>TRBV9|TRBJ2-4|-|-
TGTGCCAGCAGCAACCCACGGGACGAACCATTAGCCAAAAACATTCAGTACTTC
CASSNPRDEPLAKNIQYF
>TRBV7-9|TRBJ2-1|-|-
TGTGCCAGCAGCTTTTCACTAGCCCCGAAGTTCGATGAGCAGTTCTTC
CASSFSLAPKFDEQFF
>TRBV13|TRBJ2-6|-|-
TGTGCCAGCAGCTTAAAGGTTGCCAACGTCCTGACTTTC
CASSLKVANVLTF
>TRBV28|TRBJ1-5|-|-
TGTGCCAGCAGTTGGGGGCGAGGCAATCAGCCCCAGCATTTT
CASSWGRGNQPQHF
>TRBV7-6|TRBJ2-7|-|-
TGTGCCAGCAGCGCTAACCCTGACTACGAGCAGTACTTC
CASSANPDYEQYF
>TRBV7-3|TRBJ1-3|few|TRBD1
TGTGCCAGCAGCTTCAGAACGACAGGGACTGGAAACACCATATATTTT
CASSFRTTGTGNTIYF
>TRBV28|TRBJ2-2|-|-
TGTGCCAGCAGTTTCAATACTCCCGGCGCCGGGGAGCTGTTTTTT
CASSFNTPGAGELFF
>TRBV4-1|TRBJ2-7|-|-
TGCGCCAGCAGCCAAACTTCCACTGGGCGAATCGAGCAGTACTTC
CASSQTSTGRIEQYF
>TRBV28|TRBJ1-5|-|-
TGTGCCAGCAGTCTCGGAGGCGCGGATCAGCCCCAGCATTTT
CASSLGGADQPQHF
>TRBV27|TRBJ1-1|-|-
TGTGCCAGCAGTCCGTCCCGGGGCTACACTGAAGCTTTCTTT
CASSPSRGYTEAFF
>TRBV7-8|TRBJ2-2|-|-
TGTGCCAGCAGCTTATTGCGGTCGCACACCGGGGAGCTGTTTTTT
CASSLLRSHTGELFF
>TRBV27|TRBJ2-7|-|-
TGTGCCAGCAGTTTAGTTGGCAGGATATACGAGCAGTACTTC
CASSLVGRIYEQYF
>TRBV11-2|TRBJ2-5|-|-
TGTGCCAGCAGCCGACGCCGGGGCGCCAATCAAGAGACCCAGTACTTC
CASSRRRGANQETQYF
>TRBV12-5|TRBJ1-1|few|-
TGTGCTAGTGGTTTGGTACGGGGAGTGAACACTGAAGCTTTCTTT
CASGLVRGVNTEAFF
>TRBV9|TRBJ2-2|-|TRBD1
TGTGCCAGCAGCTTCCGGGACAGGGGGGTCACCGGGGAGCTGTTTTTT
CASSFRDRGVTGELFF
>TRBV15|TRBJ2-7|-|-
TGTGCCACCCGAAAAGGTAGGGGGAATTCCTACGAGCAGTACTTC
CATRKGRGNSYEQYF
>TRBV15|TRBJ1-5|-|TRBD1
TGTGCCACCAGCAGGGGACGGGACAGGGGGAATCGGCCCCAGCATTTT
CATSRGRDRGNRPQHF
>TRBV11-2|TRBJ2-7|-|-
TGTGCCAGCAGCCCTCCCCTGGTCCACGAGCAGTACTTC
CASSPPLVHEQYF
>TRBV7-3|TRBJ2-7|once|TRBD2
TGTGCCAGCAGCTTAGGGGCCGGACTAGCCTACGAGCAGTACTTC
CASSLGAGLAYEQYF
>TRBV14|TRBJ2-7|-|-
TGTGCCAGCAGGCCCAATACAGGCACTCGGGACGAGCAGTACTTC
CASRPNTGTRDEQYF
>TRBV4-3|TRBJ1-2|-|-
TGCGCCAGCAGCCAAGATTCGGGCCAGTACTATGGCTACACCTTC
CASSQDSGQYYGYTF
>TRBV6-5|TRBJ2-4|-|-
TGTGCCAGCAGTTTAGCCCGCCGAAGCATTCAGTACTTC
CASSLARRSIQYF
>TRBV15|TRBJ2-3|-|-
TGTGCCACCAGCAGGCCATCCACAGATACGCAGTATTTT
CATSRPSTDTQYF
>TRBV7-9|TRBJ1-5|-|-
TGTGCCAGCAGCTTAGCGCCTTGGCCAGGGTATAGCAATCAGCCCCAGCATTTT
CASSLAPWPGYSNQPQHF
>TRBV6-6|TRBJ1-1|-|-
TGTGCCAGCTTCCCGGTCGGGGGCACTGAAGCTTTCTTT
CASFPVGGTEAFF
>TRBV7-6|TRBJ2-1|-|-
TGTGCCAGCAGCCCTACGCGCGCGCTCAATGAGCAGTTCTTC
CASSPTRALNEQFF
>TRBV5-1|TRBJ2-7|-|TRBD2
TGCGCCAGCAAATGGGCTAGCGGGAGCGGGTACGAGCAGTACTTC
CASKWASGSGYEQYF
>TRBV9|TRBJ2-2|-|-
TGTGCCAGCAGCGGCGCCCCCCGGACAACGAACACCGGGGAGCTGTTTTTT
CASSGAPRTTNTGELFF
>TRBV5-1|TRBJ2-7|once|-
TGCGCCAGCAGTCTGTTGGGGGACCCCTACGAGCAGTACTTC
CASSLLGDPYEQYF
>TRBV6-1|TRBJ2-3|-|-
TGTGCCAGCCATGGACTCGTCGAACGCACAGATACGCAGTATTTT
CASHGLVERTDTQYF
>TRBV2|TRBJ2-7|-|-
TGTGCCAGCACCAAGGGACAAGCCCTTCCGAGTGAGCAGTACTTC
CASTKGQALPSEQYF
>TRBV27|TRBJ2-3|-|-
TGTGCCAGCAGTTTATCGTCACTAGCCTTGAATACGCAGTATTTT
CASSLSSLALNTQYF
>TRBV28|TRBJ1-2|-|TRBD1
TGTGCCAGCAGGCCGGGACAGGGGGCTTCTGGCTACACCTTC
CASRPGQGASGYTF
>TRBV2|TRBJ2-7|-|-
TGTGCCAGCAGAAGACAGGCCTTACCTTCCTACGAGCAGTACTTC
CASRRQALPSYEQYF
>TRBV15|TRBJ2-1|-|TRBD2
TGTGCCACCAGCTCCAGCCTAGCGGCTTACAATGAGCAGTTCTTC
CATSSSLAAYNEQFF
>TRBV6-1|TRBJ2-5|-|-
TGTGCCAGCAGAGTAGGGTCGGAGACCCAGTACTTC
CASRVGSETQYF
>TRBV11-2|TRBJ1-2|-|-
TGTGCCAGCAGCTGGGGGCAGATGATAGATGGCTACACCTTC
CASSWGQMIDGYTF
>TRBV7-9|TRBJ2-1|-|TRBD2
TGTGCCAGCAGCGGGGTGGAGCGGGGAAGATACAATGAGCAGTTCTTC
CASSGVERGRYNEQFF